This T cell receptor beta chain stems from a study of OX40 agonist ivuxolimab in advanced cancers. The study's findings and limits: In CD8+ T cells, expanded clones were on average more numerous than in CD4+.

The assay was immunoSEQ multiplex PCR, and TCRdb's table has in-frame clones only and misses some. Of around 70,000 clones in the sample, around 90% were seen once. The V gene's germline CDR1 is LNHDA and CDR2 SQIVND (reference sequence). Trimming pared 3 bases from V and 3 bases from J, leaving 11 bases between. The CDR3 is 15 amino acids. Blood got drawn at baseline, again on cycle 4 day 1, and then on cycle 7 day 1. For this clone: Its matching antigen is unknown.

V gene TRBV19 combines with J gene TRBJ2-2; no definite D call. The source is an adult with an advanced solid tumor such as melanoma, head and neck, liver or kidney cancer. Sample: CD4+ or CD8+ T cells sorted from blood, taken in a trial of the OX40 agonist ivuxolimab. CDR3 loop: CASSIGRLYTGELFF. CDR3 DNA: TGTGCCAGTAGTATCGGTAGGCTGTACACCGGGGAGCTGTTTTTT.